Below are 19 T cell receptor beta chains sequenced from a single sample in a study of cytomegalovirus exposure and HLA in healthy donors. TCRdb's table, derived via immunoSEQ multiplex PCR, lists solely in-frame clones and lacks some. The sample includes 100,000 to 120,000 clones, 70% to 90% of them seen just once. The sample consisted of PBMCs. The receptors derive from a woman between 18 and 29 years old in good health and CMV-seropositive.

This clone has just one count. The chain has TRBV4-1 and TRBJ2-1, with D possibly matching TRBD2 (5 bases). CDR1 is MGHRA and CDR2 is YSYEKL in the germline V gene. This CDR3 is built from 16 residues. The V end lost 1 base, the J end lost 3 bases, and 13 bases lay between the germline ends. The CDR3 region is CASSQGERVDYNEQFF. CDR3 DNA: TGCGCCAGCAGCCAAGGGGAGAGGGTCGACTACAATGAGCAGTTCTTC.

V gene TRBV6-1 combines with J gene TRBJ1-2, with D perhaps TRBD1 (5 bases). This CDR3 has 14 amino acids. CDR1 MNHNS and CDR2 SASEGT come from the germline V gene. Trimming removed 6 bases at V and 8 bases at J, with 19 bases between. The CDR3 sequence: CASRYRRPGWGYTF. DNA for the CDR3: TGTGCCAGCAGGTACAGGCGTCCGGGTTGGGGCTACACCTTC.

The gene calls are TRBV5-1 and TRBJ2-2; 9 bases fit TRBD1. The germline V gene has CDR1 SGHRS and CDR2 YFSETQ. Trimming at V came to 0 bases and at J to 4 bases, leaving 1 base not matched to a gene. This CDR3 contains 15 residues. The CDR3 DNA reads TGCGCCAGCAGCTTGGGGACAGGGGTCACCGGGGAGCTGTTTTTT. It specifies CASSLGTGVTGELFF.

This chain uses TRBV6-1 with TRBJ1-4, with D possibly matching TRBD1 (5 bases). Germline values: CDR1 MNHNS, CDR2 SASEGT. CDR3 length: 14 residues. V dropped 5 bases and J dropped 5 bases, with 12 bases sitting between them. The CDR3 loop reads CASSSRALNEKLFF. The CDR3 nucleotides read TGTGCCAGCAGTAGCAGGGCTTTGAATGAAAAACTGTTTTTT.

The table lists this clone with many counts. J is TRBJ2-2 and V is TRBV4-1; D possibly corresponds to TRBD1 (5 bases). This CDR3 comprises 15 residues. V was trimmed by 3 bases and J by 3 bases, leaving 11 bases between them. The germline gives CDR1 MGHRA, CDR2 YSYEKL. The CDR3 DNA follows: TGCGCCAGCAGCCATGACGCAGGGTACACCGGGGAGCTGTTTTTT. Amino acid sequence: CASSHDAGYTGELFF.

The chain is built from TRBV11-2 and TRBJ2-3; the match to TRBD2 covers 11 bases. CDR3 length: 15 amino acids. Germline V lookup: CDR1 SGHAT, CDR2 FQNNGV. The J segment lost 1 base and the V segment lost 5 bases, leaving 2 bases of the junction unmatched. The CDR3 DNA follows: TGTGCCAGCAGCCTGACTAGCGGGGGCACAGATACGCAGTATTTT. Translation: CASSLTSGGTDTQYF.

This chain uses TRBV19 with TRBJ1-5; D is uncertain. There are 15 residues in the CDR3. Germline assignment: CDR1 LNHDA and CDR2 SQIVND (reference sequence). V was pared by 3 bases and J by 1 base, with 10 bases between. The DNA of the CDR3 is TGTGCCAGTAGTATTTATCGGCGGAGCAATCAGCCCCAGCATTTT. It translates to CASSIYRRSNQPQHF.

This clone is a singleton in its sample. The genes are TRBV5-4 and TRBJ2-5; perhaps TRBD1 as D (5 bases). Trimming removed 0 bases from V and 5 bases from J, with 14 bases in between. The CDR3 has 15 residues. Germline V CDR1 and CDR2: SGHNT, YYREEE (reference sequence). The CDR3 nucleotides are TGTGCCAGCAGCTTGGCCCCAGGGTCGATCGAGACCCAGTACTTC. Amino acids: CASSLAPGSIETQYF.

J is TRBJ1-5 and V is TRBV19; 10 bases are a match to TRBD1. This CDR3 is 16 amino acids long. The J segment lost 3 bases and the V segment lost 4 bases, leaving 6 bases of the junction unmatched. From germline, CDR1 is LNHDA and CDR2 SQIVND (reference sequence). CDR3 sequence: CASSTDRGLTNQPQHF. CDR3 bases: TGTGCCAGTAGTACTGACAGGGGGCTAACCAATCAGCCCCAGCATTTT.

The chain has TRBV12-5 and TRBJ2-1, with TRBD2 identical over 8 bases. This CDR3 region has 15 residues. CDR1 is LGHNT, CDR2 FRNRAP, per germline. The V and J ends lost 6 bases and 4 bases, in that order; junction bases with no gene match: 8. The CDR3 bases are TGTGCTAGTGGGCCCCCTAGCGGGCTGTACAATGAGCAGTTCTTC. Protein: CASGPPSGLYNEQFF.

About this clone: The junction shows a germline mismatch at one end, possibly a read error. V usage is TRBV4-1 and J usage is TRBJ1-2; TRBD1 matches 7 bases. CDR1 is MGHRA and CDR2 is YSYEKL in the germline V gene. The CDR3 has 17 amino acids. The CDR3, as DNA: TGCGCCAGCAACCAAGATTGGGGCAGGGGGAGAAACTATGGCTACACCTTC. Amino acids: CASNQDWGRGRNYGYTF.

This chain links TRBV25-1 with TRBJ2-1; no definite D call. The CDR3 sequence is 13 residues long. Germline loops: CDR1 MGHDK, CDR2 SYGVNS. Deletions cut 4 bases from V and 4 bases from J, with 8 bases between. The chain's CDR3 is CASSAGLYNEQFF. The CDR3 region has the DNA TGTGCCAGCAGTGCCGGGTTGTACAATGAGCAGTTCTTC. Supplemented by reference TRBV25-1 and TRBJ2-1, the full variable domain reads EADIYQTPRYLVIGTGKKITLECSQTMGHDKMYWYQQDPGMELHLIHYSYGVNSTEKGDLSSESTVSRIRTEHFPLTLESARPSHTSQYLCASSAGLYNEQFFGPGTRLTVL.

The table lists this clone with a count of one. The J gene is TRBJ1-5, the V gene TRBV5-8, with 9 bases lining up with TRBD1. This CDR3 spans 15 amino acids. Germline V lookup: CDR1 SGHTS, CDR2 YDEGEE. The V gene end was trimmed by 0 bases and the J gene end by 3 bases; junction bases not matched to a gene: 1. The CDR3 sequence is CASSLDRGPNQPQHF. The CDR3 bases are TGTGCCAGCAGCTTGGACAGGGGGCCCAATCAGCCCCAGCATTTT.

The CDR3, as DNA: TGTGCCAGCAGGAAAACACCGTCCGGGGAGCTGTTTTTT. Translation gives CASRKTPSGELFF. The chain recombines TRBV2 with TRBJ2-2; the D is unclear. CDR3 length: 13 amino acids. Germline CDR1 is SNHLY and CDR2 is FYNNEI. Trimming removed 6 bases from V and 6 bases from J, with 11 bases in between.

The chain joins TRBV28 to TRBJ2-5, with 12 bases aligning to TRBD2. CDR3 size: 15 residues. Per the germline V gene, CDR1 is MDHEN and CDR2 is SYDVKM. V shed 6 bases, J shed 2 bases, and the junction held 4 bases outside the gene matches. CDR3 residues: CASRLAGGKQETQYF. CDR3 DNA: TGTGCCAGCAGGCTAGCGGGGGGGAAGCAAGAGACCCAGTACTTC.

The chain links TRBV9 to TRBJ2-3, with D possibly matching TRBD2 (7 bases). V lost 3 bases, J lost 1 base, and 21 bases lay in between. Germline V gene data show CDR1 as SGDLS and CDR2 as YYNGEE. The CDR3 runs 18 residues. CDR3 DNA: TGTGCCAGCAGCGCGCCCCGAGGGGGGAGCGGGGGCACAGATACGCAGTATTTT. Residues: CASSAPRGGSGGTDTQYF.

The V gene is TRBV7-9, the J gene TRBJ2-1; 9 bases map to TRBD2. The trim removed 3 bases at V and 14 bases at J, leaving 5 bases unmatched. CDR3 length equals 12 residues. The V gene's germline CDR1 is SEHNR and CDR2 FQNEAQ (reference sequence). The CDR3 here is CASSLWREGKFF. DNA for the CDR3: TGTGCCAGCAGCTTGTGGCGGGAGGGAAAGTTCTTC.

The chain recombines TRBV19 with TRBJ1-2; TRBD1 is a possible D gene (6 bases). V shed 6 bases and J shed 2 bases, with 13 bases lying between them. Germline V lookup: CDR1 LNHDA, CDR2 SQIVND (reference sequence). The CDR3 has 14 amino acids. CDR3 amino acids: CASSPRTENYGYTF. CDR3 nucleotides: TGTGCCAGTAGCCCTCGGACAGAAAACTATGGCTACACCTTC.

The chain links TRBV10-2 to TRBJ1-6, with D possibly matching TRBD1 (5 bases). The V and J ends lost 3 bases and 10 bases respectively, with 10 bases between them. This CDR3 is built from 13 residues. Germline V gives CDR1 WSHSY, CDR2 SAAADI. CDR3 in amino acids: CASSEAGKSPLHF. The DNA for the CDR3 is TGCGCCAGCAGTGAAGCAGGGAAATCACCCCTCCACTTT.